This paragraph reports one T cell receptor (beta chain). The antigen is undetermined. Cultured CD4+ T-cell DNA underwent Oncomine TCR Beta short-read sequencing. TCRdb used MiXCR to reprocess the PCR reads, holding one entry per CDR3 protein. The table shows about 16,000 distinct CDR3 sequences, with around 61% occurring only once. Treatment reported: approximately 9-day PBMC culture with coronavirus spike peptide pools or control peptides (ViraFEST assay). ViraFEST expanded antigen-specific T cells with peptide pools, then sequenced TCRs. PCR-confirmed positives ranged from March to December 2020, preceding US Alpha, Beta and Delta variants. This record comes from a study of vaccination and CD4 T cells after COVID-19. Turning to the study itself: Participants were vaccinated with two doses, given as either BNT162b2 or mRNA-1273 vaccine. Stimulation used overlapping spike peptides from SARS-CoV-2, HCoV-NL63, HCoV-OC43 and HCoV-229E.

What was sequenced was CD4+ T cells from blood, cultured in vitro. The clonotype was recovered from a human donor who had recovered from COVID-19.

This chain's CDR3 is CASSSPRGGPYQETQYF. The CDR3 nucleotides are TGTGCCAGCAGTTCCCCGAGGGGGGGGCCTTACCAAGAGACCCAGTACTTC. V gene TRBV6-5 combines with J gene TRBJ2-5; D possibly corresponds to TRBD2 (7 bases). V shed 4 bases and J shed 0 bases, with 18 bases lying between them. Per the germline V gene, CDR1 is MNHEY and CDR2 is SVGAGI. The CDR3 loop spans 17 amino acids.